A single sample is the source of the 25 T cell receptor beta chains below, sequenced in a study of early T cells in non-severe SARS-CoV-2 infection. Each CDR3 protein is one row after TCRdb ran MiXCR on the 5' RACE reads. Here the sample spans tens of thousands of distinct CDR3 sequences, about 7.7% being singletons. Sample: whole blood, taken at baseline. Receptor source: an adult who was a healthcare worker with PCR-confirmed SARS-CoV-2 infection or an uninfected control (not recorded which).

In this sample, this clonotype turned up many times. The V call is TRBV6-1, the J call TRBJ2-7, with TRBD2 matching over 14 bases. This CDR3 comprises 16 residues. CDR1 and CDR2 from the germline V gene are MNHNS and SASEGT. The V segment lost 2 bases and the J segment 3 bases; nucleotides outside the gene matches: 3. CDR3 in amino acids: CASSELGLAGDYEQYF. CDR3 nucleotides: TGTGCCAGCAGTGAATTGGGACTAGCGGGAGACTACGAGCAGTACTTC.

This clonotype was counted a few times. The chain recombines TRBV7-2 with TRBJ2-7, with D unclear. Trimming pared 5 bases from V and 6 bases from J, leaving 17 bases between. This CDR3 region has 14 residues. Germline values: CDR1 SGHTA, CDR2 FQGNSA. Written as DNA, the CDR3 is TGTGCCAGCAGCAGTCCTGCCCTCCACGGCGAGCAGTACTTC. Protein sequence: CASSSPALHGEQYF.

This clonotype has at least ten counts. The CDR3 spells CASSQEPTPGETQYF. CDR3 sequence (DNA): TGCGCCAGCAGCCAAGAGCCTACTCCTGGAGAGACCCAGTACTTC. The V gene is TRBV4-1, the J gene TRBJ2-5; D not resolved. CDR3 length: 15 amino acids. Germline values: CDR1 MGHRA, CDR2 YSYEKL. V was shortened by 0 bases and J by 4 bases, with 12 bases between the two germline ends.

V usage is TRBV7-6 and J usage is TRBJ2-3; TRBD2 agrees at 12 bases. J lost 1 base, V lost 4 bases, and 3 bases had no gene match. This CDR3 is built from 16 residues. Germline CDR1 and CDR2: SGHVS and FNYEAQ. The CDR3 DNA reads TGTGCCAGCAGCTCCCGACTAGCGGGGGGCACAGATACGCAGTATTTT. Its translation: CASSSRLAGGTDTQYF.

The chain links TRBV7-9 to TRBJ2-1; D is unclear. There are 10 residues in the CDR3. CDR1 SEHNR and CDR2 FQNEAQ come from the germline V gene (reference sequence). The germline V and J ends were trimmed by 6 bases and 8 bases, with 5 bases remaining between them. CDR3 region: CASSVDEQFF. In DNA, the CDR3 is TGTGCCAGCAGTGTCGATGAGCAGTTCTTC.

J is TRBJ2-5 and V is TRBV7-9; no firm D call. Germline V CDR1 and CDR2: SEHNR, FQNEAQ (reference sequence). Trimming left V 1 base short and J 9 bases short, with 9 bases between. The CDR3 is 12 residues long. The CDR3 DNA is TGTGCCAGCAGCTTAGTCGGTGAAGCCCAGTACTTC. It codes for CASSLVGEAQYF.

Many counts were recorded for this clonotype. V gene TRBV27 combines with J gene TRBJ2-7; 7 positions agree with TRBD2. Germline V gene lookup returns CDR1 MNHEY and CDR2 SMNVEV (reference sequence). The CDR3 length is 14 residues. Germline trimming cut 0 bases from V and 3 bases from J; bases unmatched to any gene: 2. The CDR3 is CASSLSAGVYEQYF. In DNA form, the CDR3 reads TGTGCCAGCAGTTTATCTGCGGGAGTCTACGAGCAGTACTTC.

This clonotype was counted at least ten times. The chain employs TRBV7-9 and TRBJ2-1; D call uncertain. CDR3 length: 14 residues. Germline-derived CDR1 and CDR2 are SEHNR and FQNEAQ (reference sequence). Deletions cut 5 bases from V and 7 bases from J, with 15 bases between. The DNA of the CDR3 is TGTGCCAGCAGCAACGAGGTGAAGAGGAATGAGCAGTTCTTC. Amino acid sequence: CASSNEVKRNEQFF.

This clonotype was counted ten times or more. The chain is built from TRBV4-1 and TRBJ2-7; 8 positions agree with TRBD2. The CDR3 length is 15 residues. V trimming: 0 bases; J trimming: 5 bases; junction bases outside the gene matches: 6. CDR1 is MGHRA, CDR2 YSYEKL, per germline. This CDR3 is CASSQDFAGGNEQYF. The CDR3 DNA reads TGCGCCAGCAGCCAAGATTTCGCGGGAGGAAACGAGCAGTACTTC.

As DNA, the CDR3 is TGTGCCAGCAGCTCGAGGGCAGATACGCAGTATTTT. It translates to CASSSRADTQYF. The gene calls are TRBV7-9 and TRBJ2-3; TRBD2 might be the D (5 bases). CDR1 and CDR2 from the germline V gene are SEHNR and FQNEAQ (reference sequence). Trimming cost V 4 bases and J 4 bases, with 6 bases left between them. The CDR3 is 12 amino acids.

This clonotype was observed many times. The chain carries TRBV10-2 and TRBJ2-1, with D unresolved. CDR1 and CDR2 (germline): WSHSY, SAAADI. V shed 10 bases and J shed 6 bases, with 22 bases lying between them. The CDR3 loop spans 15 amino acids. CDR3 sequence reads: CATSGPSRSSNEQFF. The CDR3 DNA follows: TGCGCCACCTCGGGCCCCTCCCGGTCTTCCAATGAGCAGTTCTTC.

Many counts were recorded for this clonotype. This chain connects TRBV7-9 to TRBJ2-5, with TRBD1 matching over 10 bases. The CDR3 sequence is 14 residues long. Germline V gives CDR1 SEHNR, CDR2 FQNEAQ (reference sequence). The V segment lost 4 bases and the J segment 5 bases; nucleotides outside the gene matches: 4. The CDR3 loop is CASSSGTGVETQYF. CDR3 nucleotides: TGTGCCAGCAGCTCGGGGACAGGGGTCGAGACCCAGTACTTC.

This clonotype was counted between two and nine times. The rearrangement links TRBV19 to TRBJ2-3; D gene ambiguous. Germline V gene data show CDR1 as LNHDA and CDR2 as SQIVND (reference sequence). V lost 9 bases to trimming and J lost 2 bases, with 15 bases between them. The CDR3 sequence is 14 residues long. As DNA, the CDR3 is TGTGCCAGAGGGTCAGAGTGGTTCACAGATACGCAGTATTTT. Its protein product is CARGSEWFTDTQYF.

The chain carries TRBV30 and TRBJ1-2; D not resolved. This CDR3 comprises 17 residues. V was shortened by 1 base and J by 1 base, with 19 bases between the two germline ends. CDR1 and CDR2 (germline): GTSNPN, SVGIG (reference sequence). The CDR3 region has the DNA TGTGCCTGGAGTGCCCGGGATGAACGGATTTTTAACTATGGCTACACCTTC. Translated, it gives CAWSARDERIFNYGYTF.

This clonotype was seen a few times. This sequence joins TRBV6-5 and TRBJ1-6, with D unresolved. V shed 7 bases and J shed 0 bases, with 10 bases lying between them. There are 15 residues in the CDR3. CDR1 and CDR2 (germline): MNHEY, SVGAGI. The CDR3 sequence is CASIEGFSYNSPLHF. CDR3 DNA sequence: TGTGCCAGCATCGAGGGTTTCTCCTATAATTCACCCCTCCACTTT.

This clonotype has ten or more counts. V usage is TRBV11-1 and J usage is TRBJ2-3; the D gene is possibly TRBD1 (6 bases). The CDR3 loop spans 15 amino acids. The germline V gene encodes CDR1 SGHAT and CDR2 FQDESV (reference sequence). V lost 4 bases and J 0 bases, leaving 11 bases between the germline ends. The DNA of the CDR3 is TGTGCCAGCAGCTCGAGGGGGAAGAGCACAGATACGCAGTATTTT. Its protein is CASSSRGKSTDTQYF.

The CDR3 reads CASSSGIYEQYF. The CDR3 region has the DNA TGCGCCAGCAGCAGCGGGATCTACGAGCAGTACTTC. This rearrangement joins TRBV5-1 to TRBJ2-7, with 7 bases identical to TRBD2. J lost 3 bases, V lost 4 bases, and 1 base had no gene match. The CDR3 extends over 12 amino acids. Germline CDR1 reads SGHRS; CDR2 reads YFSETQ.

The chain joins TRBV24-1 to TRBJ2-3; D is undetermined. V was pared by 3 bases and J by 3 bases, with 6 bases between. The CDR3 has 13 amino acids. The germline V gene has CDR1 KGHDR and CDR2 SFDVKD. CDR3 region: CATSDGSTDTQYF. The CDR3 region has the DNA TGTGCCACCAGTGATGGCTCGACAGATACGCAGTATTTT.

The CDR3 region has the DNA TGCGCCAGCAGCCATCCTGGACTAGCGGGAGGGCCGAACCAAGAGACCCAGTACTTC. Its protein is CASSHPGLAGGPNQETQYF. This chain connects TRBV4-1 to TRBJ2-5, with 15 bases aligning to TRBD2. The CDR3 runs 19 residues. Trimming took 3 bases from V and 0 from J; bases not matched to a gene: 8. Germline CDR1 MGHRA, CDR2 YSYEKL.

The rearrangement uses TRBV2 and TRBJ2-3, with TRBD2 identical over 7 bases. CDR3 length: 17 amino acids. The germline V gene encodes CDR1 SNHLY and CDR2 FYNNEI. J lost 0 bases, V lost 6 bases, and 12 bases had no gene match. The CDR3 protein is CASSARTSATSTDTQYF. The DNA of the CDR3 is TGTGCCAGCAGCGCGCGCACTAGCGCGACTAGCACAGATACGCAGTATTTT.

V usage is TRBV7-2 and J usage is TRBJ1-4; tentative D call: TRBD1 (5 bases). Germline V gene sequence: CDR1 SGHTA, CDR2 FQGNSA. V lost 9 bases, J lost 2 bases, and 16 bases lay in between. The CDR3 runs 15 residues. CDR3 bases: TGTGCCAGTGGAATAAGACGGGGGACTAATGAAAAACTGTTTTTT. The encoded protein is CASGIRRGTNEKLFF.

The chain recombines TRBV7-9 with TRBJ1-5; possible D gene TRBD1, 6 bases. Per the germline V gene, CDR1 is SEHNR and CDR2 is FQNEAQ (reference sequence). Deletions cut 3 bases from V and 9 bases from J, with 15 bases between. The CDR3 length is 14 residues. The CDR3 loop reads CASSLTGDFSPQHF. CDR3 DNA sequence: TGTGCCAGCAGCTTGACAGGAGACTTTTCGCCCCAGCATTTT.

This clonotype was detected many times. The CDR3 nucleotides are TGTGCCATCAGGCCGGCGGGGGGCACAGATACGCAGTATTTT. Amino acid sequence: CAIRPAGGTDTQYF. The chain joins TRBV10-3 to TRBJ2-3; 7 bases match TRBD2. The CDR3 has 14 residues. The junction had 4 bases not matched to a gene; V was cut back by 6 bases and J by 1 base. Germline CDR1 and CDR2: ENHRY and SYGVKD.

This clonotype has only a few counts. This rearrangement joins TRBV6-2 or TRBV6-3 to TRBJ1-5, with TRBD1 identical over 9 bases. The CDR3 sequence is 17 residues long. Trimming took 7 bases from V and 0 from J; bases not matched to a gene: 10. CDR1 and CDR2 from the germline V gene are MNHEY and SVGEGT. CDR3 residues: CASTKGQGLYSNQPQHF. The CDR3, as DNA: TGTGCCAGCACCAAGGGACAGGGCCTATATAGCAATCAGCCCCAGCATTTT.

This clonotype was observed a few times. The V call is TRBV7-8, the J call TRBJ2-7; 10 nucleotides match TRBD1. Trimming removed 1 base from V and 3 bases from J; junction bases left unmatched: 9. Per germline, CDR1 SGHVS and CDR2 FQNEAQ. This CDR3 is built from 17 residues. The CDR3 bases are TGTGCCAGCAGCTTAGTCCCCGGACAGGGGGGTAACTACGAGCAGTACTTC. Translated: CASSLVPGQGGNYEQYF.